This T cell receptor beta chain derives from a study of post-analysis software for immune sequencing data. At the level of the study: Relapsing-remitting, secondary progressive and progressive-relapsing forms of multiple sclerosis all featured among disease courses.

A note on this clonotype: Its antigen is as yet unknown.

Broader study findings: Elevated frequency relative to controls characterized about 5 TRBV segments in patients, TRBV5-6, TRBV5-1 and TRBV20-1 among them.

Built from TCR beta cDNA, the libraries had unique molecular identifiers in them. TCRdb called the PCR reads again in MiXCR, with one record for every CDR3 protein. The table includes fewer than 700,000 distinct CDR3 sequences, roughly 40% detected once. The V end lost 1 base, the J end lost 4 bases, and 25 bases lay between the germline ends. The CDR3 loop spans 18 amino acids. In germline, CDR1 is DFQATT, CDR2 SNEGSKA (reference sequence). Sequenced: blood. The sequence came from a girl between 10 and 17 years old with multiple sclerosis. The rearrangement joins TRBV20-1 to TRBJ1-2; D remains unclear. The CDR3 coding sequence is TGCAGTGCTAGAGTAGGTCGTGGGGTGTCCCTAGGGCCCTATGGCTACACCTTC. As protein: CSARVGRGVSLGPYGYTF.